Listed below are T cell receptor beta chains from one sample, sequenced in a study of glioma-infiltrating T cells. TCRdb itself ran the multiplex PCR reads through MiXCR, one entry per CDR3 protein. The sample carries 150,000 to 200,000 distinct CDR3 sequences, around 40% recorded once. The sample was glioma tissue, nonneoplastic brain tissue, or PBMCs (not recorded which). The receptors here all came from a human donor with low-grade glioma or glioblastoma, undergoing nonglioma brain surgery, or in good health (not recorded which). The CDR3 runs from the conserved cysteine through the conserved F or W. The order of the fields is CDR3 DNA, CDR3 protein, clone size, J gene, D gene, V gene. D genes are given only for firm matches. Size is omitted from some rows. Given values are once, few, many or a class for expanded clones.

cdr3_nt: TGTGCCAGCAGCCCCTTCCGACAGGGCGGGACCCAGTACTTC
cdr3_aa: CASSPFRQGGTQYF
clone_size: NA
j_call: TRBJ2-5
d_call: TRBD1
v_call: TRBV12-3/TRBV12-4

cdr3_nt: TGTGCCAGCAGTCCCCAAGGACAGGGGCGCAATGAGCAGTTCTTC
cdr3_aa: CASSPQGQGRNEQFF
clone_size: many
j_call: TRBJ2-1
d_call: TRBD1
v_call: TRBV27

cdr3_nt: TGTGCCAGCAGTCAGCCCGGGACTAGCGGGACCTACGAGCAGTACTTC
cdr3_aa: CASSQPGTSGTYEQYF
clone_size: NA
j_call: TRBJ2-7
d_call: TRBD2
v_call: TRBV12-3/TRBV12-4

cdr3_nt: TGTGCCAGCGGAAAGGACAGGGGCACTGAAGCTTTCTTT
cdr3_aa: CASGKDRGTEAFF
clone_size: few
j_call: TRBJ1-1
d_call: TRBD1
v_call: TRBV2

cdr3_nt: TGCGCCAGCAGCCAATCGAGTCTGTTACAGTACTTC
cdr3_aa: CASSQSSLLQYF
clone_size: few
j_call: TRBJ2-5
d_call: NA
v_call: TRBV4-1

cdr3_nt: TGTGCCAGCCTCCGCGGCAGAACAGCCCACTACGAGCAGTACTTC
cdr3_aa: CASLRGRTAHYEQYF
clone_size: many
j_call: TRBJ2-7
d_call: NA
v_call: TRBV28

cdr3_nt: TGCACCAGCAGCCTGGACAGCGGGAACACTGAAGCTTTCTTT
cdr3_aa: CTSSLDSGNTEAFF
clone_size: NA
j_call: TRBJ1-1
d_call: NA
v_call: TRBV5-1

cdr3_nt: TGTGCCAGCAGTCGCCAGACAGGGACAGCCTACGAGCAGTACTTC
cdr3_aa: CASSRQTGTAYEQYF
clone_size: many
j_call: TRBJ2-7
d_call: TRBD1
v_call: TRBV6-1

cdr3_nt: TGCGCCAGCAGCCCCGGGACAGGGGCTGGAAACACCATATATTTT
cdr3_aa: CASSPGTGAGNTIYF
clone_size: NA
j_call: TRBJ1-3
d_call: TRBD1
v_call: TRBV4-1

cdr3_nt: TGTGCCAGCAGTTTTGGGCAGGGGAGCTACAAGCAGTACTTC
cdr3_aa: CASSFGQGSYKQYF
clone_size: NA
j_call: TRBJ2-7
d_call: NA
v_call: TRBV12-3/TRBV12-4

cdr3_nt: TGCAGTGCTAGAGATGTGCGCCTCCCGGGAACCAATGAGCAGTTCTTC
cdr3_aa: CSARDVRLPGTNEQFF
clone_size: many
j_call: TRBJ2-1
d_call: NA
v_call: TRBV20-1

cdr3_nt: TGTGCCAGCTCACCGGTAGGCTTAGAAGAGACCCAGTACTTC
cdr3_aa: CASSPVGLEETQYF
clone_size: NA
j_call: TRBJ2-5
d_call: NA
v_call: TRBV18

cdr3_nt: TGTGCCAGCAGTGGGGGAGATGGGAATTCACCCCTCCACTTT
cdr3_aa: CASSGGDGNSPLHF
clone_size: many
j_call: TRBJ1-6
d_call: NA
v_call: TRBV6-1

cdr3_nt: TGCGCCAGCAGTGGGCGCCTGGACGGGGATGGCTACACCTTC
cdr3_aa: CASSGRLDGDGYTF
clone_size: NA
j_call: TRBJ1-2
d_call: NA
v_call: TRBV6-1

cdr3_nt: TGTGCCAGCAGCTTACTAGTGGGAGAGGGGACAGATACGCAGTATTTT
cdr3_aa: CASSLLVGEGTDTQYF
clone_size: NA
j_call: TRBJ2-3
d_call: NA
v_call: TRBV11-2

cdr3_nt: TGCGCCAGCAGCCTTACTAGCGCATCACAAGAGACCAAGTACTTC
cdr3_aa: CASSLTSASQETKYF
clone_size: NA
j_call: TRBJ2-5
d_call: TRBD2
v_call: TRBV5-1

cdr3_nt: TGTGCCAGCAGCGAGACGACAGGGAAACCCGGCTACACCTTC
cdr3_aa: CASSETTGKPGYTF
clone_size: many
j_call: TRBJ1-2
d_call: TRBD1
v_call: TRBV28

cdr3_nt: TGCAGCGTTGCCACTTCCTCCTACAATGAGCAGTTCTTC
cdr3_aa: CSVATSSYNEQFF
clone_size: NA
j_call: TRBJ2-1
d_call: NA
v_call: TRBV29-1

cdr3_nt: TGTGCCAGCAGTTTATGGTTACCCTACAGGGACCCTGAAGCTTTCTTT
cdr3_aa: CASSLWLPYRDPEAFF
clone_size: many
j_call: TRBJ1-1
d_call: NA
v_call: TRBV12-3/TRBV12-4

cdr3_nt: TGCGCCAGCAGCCAAGTTCTCACGGGAGGGTTCAGGCAAGAGACCCAGTACTTC
cdr3_aa: CASSQVLTGGFRQETQYF
clone_size: NA
j_call: TRBJ2-5
d_call: TRBD2
v_call: TRBV4-1

cdr3_nt: TGTGCCAGCAGATGGGACAGCTCTGGAAACACCATATATTTT
cdr3_aa: CASRWDSSGNTIYF
clone_size: many
j_call: TRBJ1-3
d_call: TRBD1
v_call: TRBV2

cdr3_nt: TGTGCCAGCAACGACGGGGGGACCTACGAGCAGTACTTC
cdr3_aa: CASNDGGTYEQYF
clone_size: many
j_call: TRBJ2-7
d_call: TRBD2
v_call: TRBV6-1

cdr3_nt: TGTGCCAGCAGCTTGGACCCCGGGAGTGAAAAACTGTTTTTT
cdr3_aa: CASSLDPGSEKLFF
clone_size: NA
j_call: TRBJ1-4
d_call: NA
v_call: TRBV5-4

cdr3_nt: TGTGCCAGCAGCTCCGCGGGAAAGAGGTATAATGAGCAGTTCTTC
cdr3_aa: CASSSAGKRYNEQFF
clone_size: NA
j_call: TRBJ2-1
d_call: NA
v_call: TRBV7-9

cdr3_nt: TGTGCCACAGAGGGGGGGCTAGCGGGATCCTACGAGCAGTACTTC
cdr3_aa: CATEGGLAGSYEQYF
clone_size: NA
j_call: TRBJ2-7
d_call: TRBD2
v_call: TRBV28

cdr3_nt: TGTGCCAGCAGCACCCGACAGGGGGAAGGCTACACCTTC
cdr3_aa: CASSTRQGEGYTF
clone_size: many
j_call: TRBJ1-2
d_call: TRBD1
v_call: TRBV7-2

cdr3_nt: TGCAGTGTCGGCAGGGAGGCCTCCTACGAGCAGTACTTC
cdr3_aa: CSVGREASYEQYF
clone_size: many
j_call: TRBJ2-7
d_call: NA
v_call: TRBV20-1

cdr3_nt: TGTGCCAGCAGCAGCGATAATCAGCCCCAGCATTTT
cdr3_aa: CASSSDNQPQHF
clone_size: many
j_call: TRBJ1-5
d_call: NA
v_call: TRBV7-9

cdr3_nt: TGCAGTGCCAGGAGGACAGACCCAGGCGGGAAGTACTTC
cdr3_aa: CSARRTDPGGKYF
clone_size: NA
j_call: TRBJ2-7
d_call: NA
v_call: TRBV20-1

cdr3_nt: TGCAGTGCTAGTAAGGTAGAAGTAAAAGATACGCAATATTTT
cdr3_aa: CSASKVEVKDTQYF
clone_size: NA
j_call: TRBJ2-3
d_call: NA
v_call: TRBV20-1

cdr3_nt: TGTGCCAGCAGTTCGGGGCCCCCTCCAAATGAGCAGTTCTTC
cdr3_aa: CASSSGPPPNEQFF
clone_size: many
j_call: TRBJ2-1
d_call: NA
v_call: TRBV28

cdr3_nt: TGTGCCAGCAGCCAACAGTTAAGTGTTGCGGGGGAGCAGTACTTC
cdr3_aa: CASSQQLSVAGEQYF
clone_size: few
j_call: TRBJ2-7
d_call: NA
v_call: TRBV14

cdr3_nt: TGCGCCAGCAGCCCACAAGGAGATACGCATTATTTT
cdr3_aa: CASSPQGDTHYF
clone_size: NA
j_call: TRBJ2-3
d_call: NA
v_call: TRBV7-2